What follows describes a single T cell receptor (beta chain). Sequencing used cDNA as its template, made by extracting RNA and reverse transcribing it. Assay used: immunoSEQ multiplex PCR; TCRdb lists only in-frame clones, some missing. The top ten clones hold around 13% of a sample with 150,000 or so clones, roughly nine tenths of them seen once. This sample is part of a study of CD8+ T cells in alopecia areata. Study context: Tofacitinib therapy took 6 to 18 months; 6 months off drug came after.

Treatment meaning: oral pan-JAK inhibitor, 5-10 mg twice daily. Collection of lesional scalp punch biopsies and peripheral blood was performed in alopecia areata patients. V dropped 3 bases and J dropped 6; count of bases not matched to a gene: 7. The CDR3 has 14 residues. Germline CDR1 SEHNR, CDR2 FQNEAQ (reference sequence). The sequenced sample was CD8+ T cells sorted from blood, obtained at week 4, from a patient treated with tofacitinib. This clonotype originated in a human donor with alopecia areata. The chain is built from TRBV7-9 and TRBJ1-1, with 7 bases matching TRBD1. The CDR3 DNA reads as TGTGCCAGCAGCTTTGGCACAGGGGTCGCTGAAGCTTTCTTT. Its translation is CASSFGTGVAEAFF.